The 2 T cell receptor beta chains below were found in one sample sequenced in a study of shared clonotypes between healthy human individuals. Clones were read by immunoSEQ multiplex PCR, and TCRdb kept only the in-frame ones, dropping some. The top ten hold more than 0.85% of the sample, which has over 950,000 clones, 60% to 85% seen once. What was sequenced was memory CD4+ T cells from PBMCs. The subset here: CD45RA-negative fraction. These receptors all stem from a man aged 18-30 years in good health. Some clones in this sample may be carry-over from other donors' samples.

This clone was picked up one time. This chain uses TRBV18 with TRBJ1-5; a possible D gene is TRBD1 (5 bases). CDR1 KGHSH and CDR2 LQKENI come from the germline V gene. V gave up 6 bases and J gave up 9 bases, with 18 bases separating them. The CDR3 is 14 residues long. CDR3 sequence reads: CASSSGTDGSPQHF. The CDR3 DNA sequence: TGTGCCAGCTCGTCCGGGACCGACGGGTCGCCCCAGCATTTT.

This clone appeared once. Written as DNA, the CDR3 is TGTGCCAGCAGTCTTGATAACAGGGACAACTATGGCTACACCTTC. Its protein is CASSLDNRDNYGYTF. The chain carries TRBV13 and TRBJ1-2; possible D gene TRBD1, 6 bases. V gave up 6 bases and J gave up 2 bases, with 16 bases separating them. In germline, CDR1 is PRHDT, CDR2 FYEKMQ (reference sequence). CDR3 length: 15 residues. Looking up the rest from reference TRBV13 and TRBJ1-2 gives the full variable domain: AAGVIQSPRHLIKEKRETATLKCYPIPRHDTVYWYQQGPGQDPQFLISFYEKMQSDKGSIPDRFSAQQFSDYHSELNMSSLELGDSALYFCASSLDNRDNYGYTFGSGTRLTVV.